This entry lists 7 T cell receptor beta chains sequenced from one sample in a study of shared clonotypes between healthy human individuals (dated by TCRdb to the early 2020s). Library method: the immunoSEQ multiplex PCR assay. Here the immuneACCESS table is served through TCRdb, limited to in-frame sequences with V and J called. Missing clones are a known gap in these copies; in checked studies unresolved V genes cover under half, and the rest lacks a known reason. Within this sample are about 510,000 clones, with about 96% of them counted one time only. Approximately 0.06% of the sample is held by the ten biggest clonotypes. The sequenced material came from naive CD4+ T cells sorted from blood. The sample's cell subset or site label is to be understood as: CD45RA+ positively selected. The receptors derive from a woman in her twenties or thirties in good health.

CDR3 sequence reads: CASSNGQGDYGYTF. CDR3 nucleotide sequence: TGCGCCAGCAGCAACGGACAGGGGGACTATGGCTACACCTTC. The J gene is TRBJ1-2, the V gene TRBV5-1; 10 nucleotides match TRBD1. CDR3 length: 14 amino acids. V was clipped by 4 bases and J by 3 bases; unmatched bases: 3. Germline CDR1 reads SGHRS; CDR2 reads YFSETQ.

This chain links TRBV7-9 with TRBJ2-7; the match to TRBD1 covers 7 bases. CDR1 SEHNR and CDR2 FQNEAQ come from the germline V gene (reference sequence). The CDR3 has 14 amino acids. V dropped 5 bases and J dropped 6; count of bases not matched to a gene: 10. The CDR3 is CASSLVEGAGEQYF. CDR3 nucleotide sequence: TGTGCCAGCAGCCTCGTTGAGGGGGCCGGCGAGCAGTACTTC.

CDR3: CASSSATGISGNTIYF. The CDR3, as DNA: TGCGCCAGCAGCTCCGCTACAGGGATCTCTGGAAACACCATATATTTT. V is TRBV5-1 and J is TRBJ1-3; possible D gene TRBD1, 6 bases. The CDR3 contains 16 residues. Between the trimmed V and J ends, which lost 3 bases and 0 bases, there was a span of 13 bases. The V gene's germline CDR1 is SGHRS and CDR2 YFSETQ. Full variable domain (remainder filled in from reference TRBV5-1 and TRBJ1-3): KAGVTQTPRYLIKTRGQQVTLSCSPISGHRSVSWYQQTPGQGLQFLFEYFSETQRNKGNFPGRFSGRQFSNSRSEMNVSTLELGDSALYLCASSSATGISGNTIYFGEGSWLTVV.

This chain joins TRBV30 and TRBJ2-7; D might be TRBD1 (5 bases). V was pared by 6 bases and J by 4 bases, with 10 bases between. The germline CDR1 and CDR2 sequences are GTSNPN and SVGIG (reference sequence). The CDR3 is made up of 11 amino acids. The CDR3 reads CACQGMYEQYF. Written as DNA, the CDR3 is TGTGCCTGTCAGGGAATGTACGAGCAGTACTTC. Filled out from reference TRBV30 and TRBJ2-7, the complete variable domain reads SQTIHQWPATLVQPVGSPLSLECTVEGTSNPNLYWYRQAAGRGLQLLFYSVGIGQISSEVPQNLSASRPQDRQFILSSKKLLLSDSGFYLCACQGMYEQYFGPGTRLTVT.

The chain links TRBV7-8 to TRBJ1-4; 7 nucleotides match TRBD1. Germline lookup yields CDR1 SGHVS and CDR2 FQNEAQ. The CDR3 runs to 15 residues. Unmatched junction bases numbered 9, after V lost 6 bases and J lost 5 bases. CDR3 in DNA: TGTGCCAGCAGTTCCCCCCGGGGACAGAATGAAAAACTGTTTTTT. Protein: CASSSPRGQNEKLFF.

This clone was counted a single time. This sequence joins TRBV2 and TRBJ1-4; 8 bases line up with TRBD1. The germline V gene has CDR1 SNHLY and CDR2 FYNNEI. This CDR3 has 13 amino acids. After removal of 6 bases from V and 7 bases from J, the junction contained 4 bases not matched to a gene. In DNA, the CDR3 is TGTGCCAGCAGGGGCAGGGGGCTTGAAAAACTGTTTTTT. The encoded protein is CASRGRGLEKLFF.

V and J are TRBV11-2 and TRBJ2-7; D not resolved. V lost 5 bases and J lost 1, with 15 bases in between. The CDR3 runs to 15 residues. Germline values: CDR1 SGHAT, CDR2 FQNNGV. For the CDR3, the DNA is TGTGCCAGCAGCCGCCTGGTAAGCAATTCCTACGAGCAGTACTTC. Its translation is CASSRLVSNSYEQYF.